The entry that follows covers one T cell receptor beta chain sequence. A single record per CDR3 protein comes from TCRdb applying MiXCR to the RT-PCR reads. The sample records hundreds of thousands of distinct CDR3 sequences, 14% being singletons. Trimming removed 6 bases from V and 3 bases from J; junction bases left unmatched: 3. The CDR3 has 14 residues. CDR1 and CDR2 from the germline V gene are ENHRY and SYGVKD. Sequences were obtained from memory CD4+ T cells from blood. The J gene is TRBJ2-1, the V gene TRBV10-3, with 9 bases fitting TRBD2. The TCR was taken from a female donor in good health, serving as a healthy control. The CDR3 nucleotides are TGTGCCATCAGCCCTAGCGGGGACTACAATGAGCAGTTCTTC. It encodes CAISPSGDYNEQFF.